This T cell receptor (beta chain) was found in a study of blood T cells in healthy people across ages. The donors, aged about 6 to 95, were healthy Caucasians from Russia. Study conclusions and caveats: Unsorted PBMCs blocked a conclusive comparison of naive and antigen-experienced cells. Both naive CD4+ cell counts and diversity were greater in long-lived donors than in aged donors.

The CDR3 is 13 amino acids. V was clipped by 7 bases and J by 3 bases, with 10 bases between them. Looked up from germline, CDR1 is PRHDT and CDR2 is FYEKMQ (reference sequence). A sample-barcoded 5' primer and a J-beta primer mix were used in a second PCR of roughly 7 to 12 cycles. A single record per CDR3 protein comes from TCRdb applying MiXCR to the 5' RACE reads. The table has about 1.8 million distinct CDR3 sequences, just under 50% seen once; the top ten hold approximately 2.1%. On this clonotype itself: The antigen is unknown.

The chain uses TRBV13 and TRBJ2-4; the D gene could be TRBD1 or TRBD2 (6 bases each). The sample comprised blood. This clonotype was obtained from a middle-aged woman in good health. This chain's CDR3 is CASNKGGKNIQYF. DNA for the CDR3: TGTGCCAGCAACAAGGGGGGCAAAAACATTCAGTACTTC.